The rows below give T cell receptor beta chains drawn from one sample of a study of Ad26.COV2.S vaccination and SARS-CoV-2 variants. The data were produced by immunoSEQ multiplex PCR, yet TCRdb's version contains in-frame clones alone and is incomplete. The table has 440,000 or so clones, 80% to 90% seen once. Sequencing used peripheral blood, obtained in a trial of Ad26.COV2.S vaccine versus placebo. Receptors were obtained from a person between 18 and 65 years old who received the Ad26.COV2.S COVID-19 vaccine or a placebo. Both conserved end residues are part of each CDR3. Fields, in order: clone size, V gene, J gene, D gene, CDR3 protein, CDR3 DNA. D genes are given only for firm matches. Expanded clones get a size class; other rows say once, few or many, or leave the size out.

NA	TRBV29-1	TRBJ2-7	TRBD1	CSVGDRATSYEQYF	TGCAGCGTCGGTGACAGGGCAACCTCCTACGAGCAGTACTTC
once	TRBV6-2/TRBV6-3	TRBJ2-7	NA	CASSWGPPVYEQYF	TGTGCCAGCAGTTGGGGACCCCCCGTCTACGAGCAGTACTTC
NA	TRBV2	TRBJ1-2	NA	CASSDRGSANYGYTF	TGTGCCAGCAGTGACAGGGGTTCTGCTAACTATGGCTACACCTTC
NA	TRBV6-1	TRBJ2-3	NA	CASSEGHADTQYF	TGTGCCAGCAGTGAGGGGCACGCAGATACGCAGTATTTT
NA	TRBV15	TRBJ2-7	NA	CATGSSGDAEQYF	TGTGCCACCGGCTCCTCCGGGGACGCGGAGCAGTACTTC
NA	TRBV5-8	TRBJ2-5	NA	CASSRAVDFGQETQYF	TGTGCCAGCAGCCGCGCGGTGGACTTTGGGCAAGAGACCCAGTACTTC
once	TRBV5-6	TRBJ2-3	TRBD1	CASSPGTGARNTQYF	TGTGCCAGCAGCCCCGGGACAGGAGCAAGAAATACGCAGTATTTT
NA	TRBV2	TRBJ2-7	TRBD1	CASSELGQGPSYEQYF	TGTGCCAGCAGTGAATTGGGACAGGGGCCCTCCTACGAGCAGTACTTC
NA	TRBV29-1	TRBJ2-7	NA	CSVEEDSGQYF	TGCAGCGTTGAAGAGGACTCGGGGCAGTACTTC
NA	TRBV19	TRBJ1-1	NA	CASTLGTDMNTEAFF	TGTGCCAGTACCCTCGGAACGGACATGAACACTGAAGCTTTCTTT
NA	TRBV6-2/TRBV6-3	TRBJ1-2	TRBD1	CASSYLLPDREDYGYTF	TGTGCCAGCAGTTACTTACTACCGGACAGGGAGGACTATGGCTACACCTTC
NA	TRBV9	TRBJ2-5	NA	CASSVWGSAETQYF	TGTGCCAGCAGCGTCTGGGGCTCGGCGGAGACCCAGTACTTC
NA	TRBV11-2	TRBJ1-4	TRBD1	CASSLLRGDRDGEKLFF	TGTGCCAGCAGCTTATTGAGGGGGGACAGGGATGGTGAAAAACTGTTTTTT
NA	TRBV18	TRBJ1-2	NA	CASSPLDDYGYTF	TGTGCCAGCTCACCTCTGGATGACTATGGCTACACCTTC
NA	TRBV7-8	TRBJ1-1	NA	CASSFTQMNTEAFF	TGTGCCAGCAGCTTTACACAGATGAACACTGAAGCTTTCTTT
NA	TRBV30	TRBJ1-6	NA	CAWSVRSGGDSPLHF	TGTGCCTGGAGTGTACGGTCGGGGGGCGATTCACCCCTCCACTTT
NA	TRBV29-1	TRBJ2-1	NA	CSGATAYNEQFF	TGCAGCGGGGCCACCGCCTACAATGAGCAGTTCTTC
NA	TRBV27	TRBJ2-1	NA	CASREPRLGYNEQFF	TGTGCCAGCAGAGAGCCCAGGTTGGGGTACAATGAGCAGTTCTTC
once	TRBV4-1	TRBJ1-2	NA	CASSQEGTGTYGYTF	TGCGCCAGCAGCCAAGAGGGCACAGGGACGTATGGCTACACCTTC
NA	TRBV28	TRBJ1-1	NA	CASGTMNTEAFF	TGTGCCAGCGGGACAATGAACACTGAAGCTTTCTTT
NA	TRBV2	TRBJ1-6	NA	CASMRGNSPLHF	TGTGCCAGCATGCGGGGTAATTCACCCCTCCACTTT
NA	TRBV10-1	TRBJ1-1	NA	CASSEAGLDTEAFF	TGCGCCAGCAGTGAAGCAGGGTTGGACACTGAAGCTTTCTTT